These 2 T cell receptor beta chains originate from one sample sequenced in a study of human T cells and chemical hapten exposure. The time point denotes: pre-sensitization, week 0. Documented treatment: therapeutic diphenylcyclopropenone sensitization with weekly scalp DPC. TCRdb re-derived calls from the RACE reads in MiXCR, one entry per CDR3 protein. The sample has 270,000 or so distinct CDR3 sequences; roughly 8% are singletons. The sequencing used whole blood, collected in connection with sensitization to the hapten diphenylcyclopropenone (DPC). The source of these receptors is a man aged 18 to 35 with alopecia areata. Some clones in this sample may be carry-over from other donors' samples.

This clonotype was counted only a few times. It is unclear where the CDR3 begins or ends on the DNA, so no DNA is shown, and the CDR3 is as TCRdb lists it. The J gene is TRBJ1-4, the V gene TRBV6-2 or TRBV6-3. The germline V gene has CDR1 MNHEY and CDR2 SVGEGT. The CDR3 has 13 residues if both end residues are counted. Here the CDR3 reads CASSTSVTGKLFF.

This clonotype was recorded many times. The genes are TRBV9 and TRBJ2-1, with TRBD1 as a possible D gene (6 bases). The CDR3 contains 13 residues. Germline V gives CDR1 SGDLS, CDR2 YYNGEE. With 3 bases removed from V and 4 bases from J, the gap between germline ends came to 8 bases. The CDR3 DNA sequence: TGTGCCAGCAGCGACGACAGGTACAATGAGCAGTTCTTC. Encoded protein: CASSDDRYNEQFF.